The present TCR beta chain was sequenced within a study of graft-versus-host responses after intestinal transplantation (dated by TCRdb to the early 2020s). With respect to the entire study: The transplants that recipients received were multivisceral, liver-intestinal, or isolated intestinal. Rather than going through the commercial service, samples from a few later patients were sequenced in-house on an Illumina MiSeq and processed with MiXCR. Alloreactive clones were identified by sequencing pre-transplant mixed lymphocyte reaction products and comparing them with unstimulated pre-transplant donor and recipient T cells. Anti-thymocyte globulin induction was given to all recipients, followed by maintenance tacrolimus and steroids for approximately three years. Donor T cell macrochimerism was defined as a peak of at least 4% donor T cells among recipient peripheral blood mononuclear cells. Graft-versus-host and host-versus-graft alloreactive T cell clones were tracked in the graft, circulation and bone marrow after intestinal transplantation using bulk TCR-beta CDR3 sequencing. A cohort of some 24 intestinal transplant recipients, including one retransplant, was enrolled, and a few patients lacking pretransplant specimens were excluded.

Results and caveats for the whole study, not just this receptor: The relatively low number and heterogeneity of intestinal transplant patients limited the conclusions. GvH clones were detected in recipient bone marrow, and some appeared earlier in ileal mucosa or blood, consistent with an intestinal mucosal origin. In patients with donor T cell macrochimerism, the allografts had high GvH to HvG T cell clonal ratios. Early after transplant, declines in HvG clones were associated with peak levels of circulating GvH clones.

V was cut back by 3 bases and J by 4 bases, leaving a gap of 12 bases between them. Including the terminal cysteine and phenylalanine, the CDR3 comprises 15 residues. Only CDR3 DNA is held: 45 bases, read in frame from base 1. CDR1 and CDR2 are drawn from the germline V gene: MGHDK, SYGVNS. Blood samples were collected up to 4 times in the first month after transplant and then at least monthly when available. Library generation was performed with the immunoSEQ multiplex PCR assay. High-throughput TCR-beta CDR3 sequencing of genomic DNA from most patients was performed by Adaptive Biotechnologies. On the study's bioinformatics: Adaptive's ImmunoSEQ software was the source of the TCR sequencing data for approximately 18 patients, while three other patients were processed with MiXCR and VDJtools. Because the origin of CDR3 nucleotide sequences shared between donor and recipient could not be assigned, those sequences were removed. At least 2-fold expansion over unstimulated cells and a minimum CFSE-low frequency of 0.002% (template counts) or 0.001% (read counts) were required for clones to be classified as alloreactive. A clone was considered mappable if detected in the sequenced pre-transplant spleen, lymph node, or MLR CFSE-low populations of the donor or recipient. The cumulative frequency of alloreactive clones was calculated as a percentage of all sequences, weighted by copy number. Not all clones reach the TCRdb copy of this immuneACCESS table, which keeps in-frame sequences only. Checked studies attribute under half of the gap to unresolved V genes and leave the rest unexplained. V and J calls and clone size are given by that table; D and trimming were obtained from the DNA. For this sample there are 20,000 to 30,000 clones; roughly 85% appear just once. Around 1.1% of the sample comes from the top ten.

About this clone: What this receptor recognizes is not known. Base qualities are not recorded, but no much larger clone differs from it by a single base.

Recombination connected TRBV25-1 to TRBJ2-2, with no reliable assignment of the D segment. This clonotype was obtained from a human patient who received an intestinal transplant, so some T cells may come from the graft donor. This specimen was PBMCs, taken about 28 days after intestinal transplant. The CDR3 region: CASSDIARGTGELFF. The DNA sequence is given as TGTGCCAGCAGTGACATAGCACGAGGCACCGGGGAGCTGTTTTTT.